This T cell receptor (beta chain) is from a study of shared clonotypes between healthy human individuals. Assay used: immunoSEQ multiplex PCR; TCRdb lists only in-frame clones, some missing. The sample lists roughly 2.1 million clones; about 92% were seen once. Naivety among CD8 cells was defined by CD45RO negativity and positive CCR7 selection, thereby excluding terminally differentiated effector memory CD45RA+ cells. As concerns this clone: Antigen: not known.

Findings and limits, study-wide: Shared clonotypes: approximately 5.3% naive CD4, around 3.5% naive CD8, over 2% memory CD4, 0.4% to 0.45% memory CD8. Despite large depth, sorted-subset datasets appeared incompletely sequenced.

Trimming stripped 0 bases from V and 9 bases from J, with 9 bases between. The CDR3 is 12 amino acids. In germline, CDR1 is LNHDA, CDR2 SQIVND (reference sequence). V and J are TRBV19 and TRBJ2-7; D is ambiguous. This receptor was taken from a man aged 18 to 29 in good health. Some clones in this sample may be carry-over from other donors' samples. The sequencing input was naive CD8+ T cells from PBMCs. Here the CDR3 DNA reads TGTGCCAGTAGTATAGATGGGGTTTTGCAGTACTTC. Encoded protein: CASSIDGVLQYF.